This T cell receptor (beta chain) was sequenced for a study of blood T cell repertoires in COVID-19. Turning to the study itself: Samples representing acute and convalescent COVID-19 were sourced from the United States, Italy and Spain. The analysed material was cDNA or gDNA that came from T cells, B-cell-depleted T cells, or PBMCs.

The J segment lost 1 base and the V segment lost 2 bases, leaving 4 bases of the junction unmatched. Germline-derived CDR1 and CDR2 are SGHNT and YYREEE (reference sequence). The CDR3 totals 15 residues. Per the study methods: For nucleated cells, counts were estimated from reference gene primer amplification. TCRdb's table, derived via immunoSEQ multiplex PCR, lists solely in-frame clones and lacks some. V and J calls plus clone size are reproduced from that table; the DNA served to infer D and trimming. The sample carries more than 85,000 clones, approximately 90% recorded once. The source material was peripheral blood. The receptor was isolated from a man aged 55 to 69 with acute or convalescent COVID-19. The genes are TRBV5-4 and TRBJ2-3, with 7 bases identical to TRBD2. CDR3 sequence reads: CASSFTSARTDTQYF. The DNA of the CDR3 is TGTGCCAGCAGCTTTACTAGCGCCCGCACAGATACGCAGTATTTT.